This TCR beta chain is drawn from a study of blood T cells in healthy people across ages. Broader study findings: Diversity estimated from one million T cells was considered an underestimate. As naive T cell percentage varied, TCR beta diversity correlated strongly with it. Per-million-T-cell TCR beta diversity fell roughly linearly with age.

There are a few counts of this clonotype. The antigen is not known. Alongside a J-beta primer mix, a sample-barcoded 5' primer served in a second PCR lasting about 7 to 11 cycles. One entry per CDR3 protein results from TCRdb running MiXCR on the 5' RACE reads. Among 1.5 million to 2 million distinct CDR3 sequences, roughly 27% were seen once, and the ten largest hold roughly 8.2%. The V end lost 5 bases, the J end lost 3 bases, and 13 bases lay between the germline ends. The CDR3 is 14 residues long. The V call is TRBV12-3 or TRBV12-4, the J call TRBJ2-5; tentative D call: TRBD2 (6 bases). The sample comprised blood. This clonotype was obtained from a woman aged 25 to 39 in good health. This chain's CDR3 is CASSQMEGKETQYF. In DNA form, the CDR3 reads TGTGCCAGCAGTCAAATGGAGGGCAAAGAGACCCAGTACTTC.